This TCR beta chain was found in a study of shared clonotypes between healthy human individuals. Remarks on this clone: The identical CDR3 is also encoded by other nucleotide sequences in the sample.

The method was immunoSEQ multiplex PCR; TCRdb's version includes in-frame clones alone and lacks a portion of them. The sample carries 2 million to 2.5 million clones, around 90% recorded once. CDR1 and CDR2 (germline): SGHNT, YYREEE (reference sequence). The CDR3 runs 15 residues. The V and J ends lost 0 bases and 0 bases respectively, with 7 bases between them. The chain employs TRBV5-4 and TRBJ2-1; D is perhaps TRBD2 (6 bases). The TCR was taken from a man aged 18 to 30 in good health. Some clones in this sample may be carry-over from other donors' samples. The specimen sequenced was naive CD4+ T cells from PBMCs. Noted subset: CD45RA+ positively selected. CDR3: CASSLAGSSYNEQFF. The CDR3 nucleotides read TGTGCCAGCAGCTTGGCCGGGAGCTCCTACAATGAGCAGTTCTTC.